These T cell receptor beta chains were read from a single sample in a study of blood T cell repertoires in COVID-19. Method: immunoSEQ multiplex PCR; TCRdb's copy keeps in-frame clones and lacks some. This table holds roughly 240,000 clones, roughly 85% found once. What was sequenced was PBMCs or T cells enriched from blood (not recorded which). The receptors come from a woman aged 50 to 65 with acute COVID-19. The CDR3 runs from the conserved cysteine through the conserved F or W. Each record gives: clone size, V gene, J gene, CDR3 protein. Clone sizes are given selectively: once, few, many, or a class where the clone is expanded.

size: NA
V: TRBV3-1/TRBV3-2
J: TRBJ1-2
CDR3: CASSQEGRNYGYTF

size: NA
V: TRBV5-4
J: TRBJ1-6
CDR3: CASSRVGGQSYNSPLHF

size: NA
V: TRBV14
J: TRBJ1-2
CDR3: CASSLQHYGYTF

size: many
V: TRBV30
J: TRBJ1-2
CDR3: CAWTRAFNYGYTF

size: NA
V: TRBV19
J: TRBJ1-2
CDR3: CASSMGRQGRLDGYTF

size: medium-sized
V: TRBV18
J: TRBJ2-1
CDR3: CASSPRTGGGNNEQFF

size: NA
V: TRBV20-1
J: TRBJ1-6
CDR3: CSASGGGGTGIYNSPLHF

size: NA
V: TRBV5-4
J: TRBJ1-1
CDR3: CASSPYPTGLGNTEAFF

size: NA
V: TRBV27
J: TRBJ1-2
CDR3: CASSLSRGGGYTF

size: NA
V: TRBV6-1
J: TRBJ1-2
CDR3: CASSEGGRYGYTF

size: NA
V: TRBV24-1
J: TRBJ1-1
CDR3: CATSDLRGAGTEAFF

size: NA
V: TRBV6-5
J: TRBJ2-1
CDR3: CASTPARERTEQFF

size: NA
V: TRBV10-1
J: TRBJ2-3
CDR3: CASSDKGISADTQYF

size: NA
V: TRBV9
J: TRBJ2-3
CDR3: CASSAPYGGDTQYF

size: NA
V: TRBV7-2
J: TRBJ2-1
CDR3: CASSLGLAGVNEQFF

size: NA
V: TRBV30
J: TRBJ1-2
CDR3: CAWTGQGDYGYTF

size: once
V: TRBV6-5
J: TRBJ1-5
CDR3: CASRGTGRNQPQHF

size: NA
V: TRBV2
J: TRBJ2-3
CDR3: CASRGTGTTNTQYF

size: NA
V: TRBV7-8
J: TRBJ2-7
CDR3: CASSLSYEQYF

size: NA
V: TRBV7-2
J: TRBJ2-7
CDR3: CASRRSYEQYF

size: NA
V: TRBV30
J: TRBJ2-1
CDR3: CAWSVGTGSSEQFF

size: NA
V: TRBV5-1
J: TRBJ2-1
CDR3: CASSSRQGLANEQFF

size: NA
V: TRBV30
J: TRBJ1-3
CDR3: CAWSTGSGTIYF

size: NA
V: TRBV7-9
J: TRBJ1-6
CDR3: CASEQVDNSPLHF

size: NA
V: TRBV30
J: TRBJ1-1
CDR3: CAWSAHPGGVNTEAFF

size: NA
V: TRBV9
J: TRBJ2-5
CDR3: CASSVDPAGGALEAQYF

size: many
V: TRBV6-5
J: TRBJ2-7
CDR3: CASTRTSGGGYEQYF

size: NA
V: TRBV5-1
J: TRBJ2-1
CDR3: CASSPGTNSYNEQFF

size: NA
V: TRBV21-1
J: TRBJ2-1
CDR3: CASSKASGNNEQFF

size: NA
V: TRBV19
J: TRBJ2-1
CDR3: CASSLLAGASYNEQFF

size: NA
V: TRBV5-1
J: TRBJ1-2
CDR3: CASSSTGVENGYTF

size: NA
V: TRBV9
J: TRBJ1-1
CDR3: CASSVTPGRLNTEAFF

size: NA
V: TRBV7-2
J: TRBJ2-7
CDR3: CASSLGGGEQYF

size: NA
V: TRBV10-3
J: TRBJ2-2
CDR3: CAISPSSGITGELFF

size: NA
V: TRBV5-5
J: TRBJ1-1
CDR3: CASSLEGTVTEAFF

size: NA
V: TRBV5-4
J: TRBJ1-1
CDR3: CASSLPSHMNTEAFF

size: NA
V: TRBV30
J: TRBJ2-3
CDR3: CALRGSTDTQYF

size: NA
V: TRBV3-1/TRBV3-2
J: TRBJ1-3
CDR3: CASSLQGSGNTIYF

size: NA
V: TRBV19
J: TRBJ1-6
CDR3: CASSQGIPNSPLHF

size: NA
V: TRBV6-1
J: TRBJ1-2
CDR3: CASSEGQGSYGYTF

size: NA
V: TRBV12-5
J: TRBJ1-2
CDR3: CASGPDRVIDGYTF

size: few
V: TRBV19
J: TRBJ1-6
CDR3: CASSPGGFSLHF

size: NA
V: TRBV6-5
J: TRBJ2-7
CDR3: CASSRVGQGSYEQYF

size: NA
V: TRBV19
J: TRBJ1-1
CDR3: CASHRDHYTEAFF

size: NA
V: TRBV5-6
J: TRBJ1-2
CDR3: CASSHTKRTPNYGYTF